A single sample is the source of the 3 T cell receptor beta chains below, sequenced in a study of T cells in Graves' hyperthyroidism and ophthalmopathy. Amplified TCR beta CDR3 regions derived from RNA transcripts. RT-PCR in the first round (using the HTBI primer set) targeted the TCR CDR3. Each CDR3 protein gets one entry after TCRdb re-called the multiplex PCR reads with MiXCR. The sample records approximately 100,000 distinct CDR3 sequences, roughly 40% being singletons. The specimen sequenced was peripheral blood or thyroid tissue (not recorded which). Source of these receptors: a woman between 25 and 40 years old with Graves' hyperthyroidism.

Remarks on this clonotype: The CDR3 does not end in the conserved phenylalanine or tryptophan, so this is likely a read error. The chain recombines TRBV12-3 or TRBV12-4 with TRBJ2-7; weak D call: TRBD2 (5 bases). V was pared by 5 bases and J by 3 bases, with 11 bases between. The CDR3 has 13 residues. The CDR3 bases are TGTGCCAGCAGTGCGGGCTTGGGCTACGAGCAGTACATC. Translation gives CASSAGLGYEQYI.

This chain connects TRBV6-6 to TRBJ1-2; TRBD1 agrees at 9 bases. J was trimmed by 8 bases and V by 6 bases; bases with no gene match: 7. CDR1 and CDR2 from the germline V gene are MNHNY and SVGAGI (reference sequence). CDR3 length equals 13 residues. CDR3 DNA: TGTGCCAGCAGAACGGGACAGGGTCACGGCTACACCTTC. This codes for CASRTGQGHGYTF.

A word on this clonotype: The junction differs from germline at one of its ends, possibly a read error. The chain uses TRBV15 and TRBJ2-2, with D maybe TRBD2 (5 bases). CDR3 length: 14 residues. Germline V CDR1 and CDR2: LNHNV, YYDKDF (reference sequence). The CDR3 is CATSGVRRDGERFF. In DNA, the CDR3 is TGTGCCACCAGTGGAGTTAGACGAGACGGGGAGCGGTTTTTT.